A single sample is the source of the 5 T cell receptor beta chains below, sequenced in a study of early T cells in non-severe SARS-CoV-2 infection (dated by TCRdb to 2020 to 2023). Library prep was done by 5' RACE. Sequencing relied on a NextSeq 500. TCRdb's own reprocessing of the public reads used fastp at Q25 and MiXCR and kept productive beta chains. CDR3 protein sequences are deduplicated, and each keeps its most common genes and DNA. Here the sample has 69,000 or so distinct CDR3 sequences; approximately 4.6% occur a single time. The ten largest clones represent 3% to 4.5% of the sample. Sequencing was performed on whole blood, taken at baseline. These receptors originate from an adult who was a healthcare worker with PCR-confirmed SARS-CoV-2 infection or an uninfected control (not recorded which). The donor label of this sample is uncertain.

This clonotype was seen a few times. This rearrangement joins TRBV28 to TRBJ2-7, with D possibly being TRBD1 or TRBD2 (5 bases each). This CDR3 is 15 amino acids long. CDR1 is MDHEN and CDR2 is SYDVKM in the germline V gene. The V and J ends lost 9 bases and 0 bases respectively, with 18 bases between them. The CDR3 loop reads CASKAVWGPSYEQYF. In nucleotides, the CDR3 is TGTGCCAGTAAAGCGGTTTGGGGCCCCTCCTACGAGCAGTACTTC. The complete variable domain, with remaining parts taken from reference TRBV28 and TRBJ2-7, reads DVKVTQSSRYLVKRTGEKVFLECVQDMDHENMFWYRQDPGLGLRLIYFSYDVKMKEKGDIPEGYSVSREKKERFSLILESASTNQTSMYLCASKAVWGPSYEQYFGPGTRLTVT.

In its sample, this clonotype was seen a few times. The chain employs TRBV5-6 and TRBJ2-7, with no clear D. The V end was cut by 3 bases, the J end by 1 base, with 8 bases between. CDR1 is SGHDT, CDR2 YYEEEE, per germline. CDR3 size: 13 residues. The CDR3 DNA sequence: TGTGCCAGCAGCTCGCACAGTTCCTACGAGCAGTACTTC. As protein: CASSSHSSYEQYF.

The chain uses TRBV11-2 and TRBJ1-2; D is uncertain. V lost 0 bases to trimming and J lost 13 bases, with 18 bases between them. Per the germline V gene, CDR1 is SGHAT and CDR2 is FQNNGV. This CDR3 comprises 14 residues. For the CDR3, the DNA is TGTGCCAGCAGCTTAGATAGGGTGGTTATTCGTGCCACCTTC. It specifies CASSLDRVVIRATF. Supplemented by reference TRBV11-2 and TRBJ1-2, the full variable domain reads EAGVAQSPRYKIIEKRQSVAFWCNPISGHATLYWYQQILGQGPKLLIQFQNNGVVDDSQLPKDRFSAERLKGVDSTLKIQPAKLEDSAVYLCASSLDRVVIRATFGSGTRLTVV.

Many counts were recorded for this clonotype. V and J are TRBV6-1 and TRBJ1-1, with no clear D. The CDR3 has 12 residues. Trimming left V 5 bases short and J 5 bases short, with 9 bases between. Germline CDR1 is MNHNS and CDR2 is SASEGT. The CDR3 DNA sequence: TGTGCCAGCAGTCGTATGGAGACTGAAGCTTTCTTT. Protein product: CASSRMETEAFF.

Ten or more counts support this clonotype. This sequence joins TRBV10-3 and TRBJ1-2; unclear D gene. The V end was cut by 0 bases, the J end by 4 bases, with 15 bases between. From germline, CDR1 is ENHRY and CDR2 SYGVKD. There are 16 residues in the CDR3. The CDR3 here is CAISESNSFSSYGYTF. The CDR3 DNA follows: TGTGCCATCAGTGAGTCGAATTCGTTCAGCAGCTATGGCTACACCTTC.